The clone carrying this TCR beta chain has just a few counts. The V gene lost 5 bases and the J gene lost 10 bases, with 12 bases spanning the gap. Looked up from germline, CDR1 is SEHNR and CDR2 is FQNEAQ (reference sequence). The CDR3 has 12 residues. This specimen belongs to a study of T-cell reconstitution after alpha-beta-depleted transplantation in children. Unique molecular identifiers were used to barcode this TCRbeta library. MiXCR was run by TCRdb on the PCR reads, yielding one entry per CDR3 protein. This table holds roughly 590,000 distinct CDR3 sequences, approximately 16% found once. The receptor comes from a human donor who donated a stem cell graft to a child with acute myeloid leukemia. The specimen comprised PBMCs from the stem cell graft donor, sampled from the stem cell graft. This sequence joins TRBV7-9 and TRBJ2-1; D is ambiguous. The DNA of the CDR3 is TGTGCCAGCAGCCCCTCCGAATGGGAGCAGTTCTTC. As protein: CASSPSEWEQFF.